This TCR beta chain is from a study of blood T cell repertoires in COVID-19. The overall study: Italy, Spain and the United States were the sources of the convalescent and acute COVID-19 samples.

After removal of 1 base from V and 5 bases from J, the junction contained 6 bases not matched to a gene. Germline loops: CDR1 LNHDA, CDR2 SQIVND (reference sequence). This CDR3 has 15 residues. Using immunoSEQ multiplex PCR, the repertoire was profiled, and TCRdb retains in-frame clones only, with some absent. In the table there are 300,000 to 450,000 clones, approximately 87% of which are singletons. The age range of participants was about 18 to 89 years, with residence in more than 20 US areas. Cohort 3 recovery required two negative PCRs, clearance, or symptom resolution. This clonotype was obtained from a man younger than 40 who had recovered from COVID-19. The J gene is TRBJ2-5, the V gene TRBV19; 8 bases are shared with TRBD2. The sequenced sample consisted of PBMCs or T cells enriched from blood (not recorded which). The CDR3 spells CASSIVSGGWETQYF. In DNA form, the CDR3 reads TGTGCCAGTAGTATAGTAAGCGGGGGCTGGGAGACCCAGTACTTC.